The rows below give T cell receptor beta chains drawn from one sample of a study of blood T cell repertoires in COVID-19. The method was immunoSEQ multiplex PCR; TCRdb's version includes in-frame clones alone and lacks a portion of them. Of roughly 260,000 clones listed, around nine tenths are singletons. The sequenced material came from peripheral blood. Receptor source: a man aged 35-49 years who had recovered from COVID-19. CDR3s include the opening cysteine and the closing phenylalanine or tryptophan. A D gene is named only where the DNA matches it firmly. The size field is filled for only some rows; it gives once, few, many or a size class.

V,size,J,D,DNA,CDR3
TRBV11-2,.,TRBJ2-3,.,TGTGCCAGCAGCTTAAGGGGGTTTAGCACAGATACGCAGTATTTT,CASSLRGFSTDTQYF
TRBV12-3/TRBV12-4,.,TRBJ2-7,TRBD2,TGTGCCAGCAGTTTTGGGGGAGGGAACGAGCAGTACTTC,CASSFGGGNEQYF
TRBV19,.,TRBJ1-6,TRBD1,TGTGCCAGTAACAACAGGGGGAGAACCCTCCACTTT,CASNNRGRTLHF
TRBV6-6,.,TRBJ1-3,TRBD1,TGTGCCAGCAGGATACAGGGGAACTCTGGAAACACCATATATTTT,CASRIQGNSGNTIYF
TRBV7-9,.,TRBJ2-3,TRBD2,TGTGCCAGCGTAAACAGGGAACGGGAGGGCCCCACAGATACGCAGTATTTT,CASVNREREGPTDTQYF
TRBV30,.,TRBJ2-3,TRBD2,TGTGCCTGGAGTGTCGGCGGGAGGGCTGCAGATACGCAGTATTTT,CAWSVGGRAADTQYF
TRBV11-2,.,TRBJ2-1,TRBD1,TGTGCCAGCAGCTTAGATCGGGCAGGGGGCGATGAGCAGTTCTTC,CASSLDRAGGDEQFF
TRBV9,.,TRBJ2-1,TRBD1,TGTGCCAGCAGCGTAGAAGGACAGGGGTTCGACAATGAGCAGTTCTTC,CASSVEGQGFDNEQFF
TRBV30,.,TRBJ2-3,.,TGTGCCTGGGGACAGCGCAACACAGATACGCAGTATTTT,CAWGQRNTDTQYF
TRBV5-6,.,TRBJ2-7,TRBD2,TGTGCCAGCACCCTACTAGCGGGAGGCCCTTACGAGCAGTACTTC,CASTLLAGGPYEQYF
TRBV3-1/TRBV3-2,once,TRBJ2-6,.,TGTGCCAGCAGCCTCGTATCTGGGGCCAACGTCCTGACTTTC,CASSLVSGANVLTF
TRBV11-3,.,TRBJ2-2,.,TGTGCCAGCAGCTTACGCACTACGAACACCGGGGAGCTGTTTTTT,CASSLRTTNTGELFF
TRBV7-2,.,TRBJ1-1,TRBD1,TGTGCCAGCAGCCCGACGGGACAGGGGCCCACTGAAGCTTTCTTT,CASSPTGQGPTEAFF
TRBV19,.,TRBJ2-3,TRBD2,TGTGCCAGTAGTATCGGGGGGGGTAGCACAGATACGCAGTATTTT,CASSIGGGSTDTQYF
TRBV2,.,TRBJ2-1,TRBD2,TGTGCCAGCAGTGATAGCCGTCGAGCGGGAGTATACAATGAGCAGTTCTTC,CASSDSRRAGVYNEQFF
TRBV19,.,TRBJ1-5,.,TGTGCCAGTAGTAGTACAGGGATCAGCAATCAGCCCCAGCATTTT,CASSSTGISNQPQHF
TRBV30,.,TRBJ2-1,TRBD2,TGTGCCTGGAGTGTACTAGCGGGAGGCAATGAGCAGTTCTTC,CAWSVLAGGNEQFF
TRBV29-1,many,TRBJ1-4,TRBD1,TGCAGCGTTGAGATCGGGACAGGGTGGAACGATGAAAAACTGTTTTTT,CSVEIGTGWNDEKLFF
TRBV19,.,TRBJ1-6,.,TGTGCCAGTAGTATGGGTCCAGGGTTCAGCTCACCCCTCCACTTT,CASSMGPGFSSPLHF
TRBV10-2,.,TRBJ2-2,.,TGCGCCAGCAGTGAGGGGGGACAGAACACCGGGGAGCTGTTTTTT,CASSEGGQNTGELFF
TRBV7-9,once,TRBJ2-7,TRBD1,TGTGCCAGCAGCTTTTCCCCCGGGACAGGGGGTTTCTACGAGCAGTACTTC,CASSFSPGTGGFYEQYF
TRBV7-6,.,TRBJ1-2,TRBD1,TGTGCCAGCAGCCGAAACCGGGACAGGGGACTAAACTATGGCTACACCTTC,CASSRNRDRGLNYGYTF
TRBV23-1,.,TRBJ2-7,TRBD1,TGCGCCAGCATTACAAGGGGCAGGGGGCGTCGGTACGAGCAGTACTTC,CASITRGRGRRYEQYF
TRBV6-2/TRBV6-3,.,TRBJ2-1,.,TGTGCCAGCAGTTGGAGGCAGTACAATGAGCAGTTCTTC,CASSWRQYNEQFF
TRBV7-9,.,TRBJ1-6,TRBD1,TGTGCCAGCAGCGTAGTGGGACAGATTAATTCACCCCTCCACTTT,CASSVVGQINSPLHF